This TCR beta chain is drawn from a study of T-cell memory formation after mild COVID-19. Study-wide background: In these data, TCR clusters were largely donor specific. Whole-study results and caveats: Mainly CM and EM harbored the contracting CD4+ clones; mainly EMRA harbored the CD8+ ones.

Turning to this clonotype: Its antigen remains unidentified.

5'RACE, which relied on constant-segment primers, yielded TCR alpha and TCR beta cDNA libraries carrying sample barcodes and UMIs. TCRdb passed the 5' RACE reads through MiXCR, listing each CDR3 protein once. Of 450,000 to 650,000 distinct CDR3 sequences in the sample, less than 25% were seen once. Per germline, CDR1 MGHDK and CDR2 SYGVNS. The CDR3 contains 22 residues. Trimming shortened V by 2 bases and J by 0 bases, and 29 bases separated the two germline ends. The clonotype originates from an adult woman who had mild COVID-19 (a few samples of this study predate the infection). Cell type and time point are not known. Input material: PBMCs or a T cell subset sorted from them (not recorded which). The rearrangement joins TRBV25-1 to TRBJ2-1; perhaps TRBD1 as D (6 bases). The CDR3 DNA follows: TGTGCCAGCAGTGAAAGCCCAGGGACATGGAGGAATCTGCTCAACTCCTACAATGAGCAGTTCTTC. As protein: CASSESPGTWRNLLNSYNEQFF.